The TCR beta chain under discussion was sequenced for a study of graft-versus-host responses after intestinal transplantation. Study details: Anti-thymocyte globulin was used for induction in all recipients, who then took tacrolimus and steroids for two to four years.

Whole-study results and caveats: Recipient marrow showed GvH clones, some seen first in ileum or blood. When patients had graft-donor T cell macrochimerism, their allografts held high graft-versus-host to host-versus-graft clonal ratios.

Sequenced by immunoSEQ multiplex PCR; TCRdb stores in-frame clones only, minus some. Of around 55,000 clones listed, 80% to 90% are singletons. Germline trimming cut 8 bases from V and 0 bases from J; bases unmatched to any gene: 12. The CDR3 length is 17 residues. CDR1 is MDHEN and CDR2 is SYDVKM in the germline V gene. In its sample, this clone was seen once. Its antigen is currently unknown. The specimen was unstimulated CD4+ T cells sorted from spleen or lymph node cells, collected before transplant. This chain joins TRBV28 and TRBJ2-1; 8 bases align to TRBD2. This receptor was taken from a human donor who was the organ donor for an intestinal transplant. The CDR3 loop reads CASGAGVLGSSYNEQFF. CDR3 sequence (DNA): TGTGCCAGCGGAGCGGGAGTTTTGGGTAGCTCCTACAATGAGCAGTTCTTC.